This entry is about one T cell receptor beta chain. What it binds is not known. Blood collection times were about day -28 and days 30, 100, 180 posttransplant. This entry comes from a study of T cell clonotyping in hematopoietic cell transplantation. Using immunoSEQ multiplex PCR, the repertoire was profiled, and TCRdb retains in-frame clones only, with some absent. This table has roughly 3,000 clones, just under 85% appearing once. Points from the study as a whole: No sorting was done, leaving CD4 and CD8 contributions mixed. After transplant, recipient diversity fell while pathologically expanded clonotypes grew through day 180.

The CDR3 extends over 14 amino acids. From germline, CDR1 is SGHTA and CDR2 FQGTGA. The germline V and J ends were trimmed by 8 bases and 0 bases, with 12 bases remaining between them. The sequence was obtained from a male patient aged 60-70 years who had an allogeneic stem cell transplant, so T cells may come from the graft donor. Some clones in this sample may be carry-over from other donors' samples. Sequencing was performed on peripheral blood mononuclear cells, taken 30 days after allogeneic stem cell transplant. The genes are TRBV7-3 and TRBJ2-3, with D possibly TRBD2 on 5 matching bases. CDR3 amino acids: CASAGSRSTDTQYF. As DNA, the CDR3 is TGTGCCAGCGCGGGCTCAAGAAGCACAGATACGCAGTATTTT.